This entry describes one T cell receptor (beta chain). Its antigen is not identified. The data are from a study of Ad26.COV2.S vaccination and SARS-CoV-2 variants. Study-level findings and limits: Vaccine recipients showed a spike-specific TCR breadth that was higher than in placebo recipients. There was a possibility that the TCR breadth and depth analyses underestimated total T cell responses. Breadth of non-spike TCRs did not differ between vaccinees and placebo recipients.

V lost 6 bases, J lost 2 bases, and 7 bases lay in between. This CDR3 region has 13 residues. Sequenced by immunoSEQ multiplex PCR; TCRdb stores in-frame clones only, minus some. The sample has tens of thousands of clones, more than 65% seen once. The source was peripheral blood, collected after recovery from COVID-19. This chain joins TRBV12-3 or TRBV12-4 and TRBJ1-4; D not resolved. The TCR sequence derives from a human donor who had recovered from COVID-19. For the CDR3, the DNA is TGTGCCAGCAGCACTTCGACTAATGAAAAACTGTTTTTT. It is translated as CASSTSTNEKLFF.